The 25 T cell receptor beta chains in this list originate from one sample, sequenced in a study of OX40 agonist ivuxolimab in advanced cancers. TCRdb's table, derived via immunoSEQ multiplex PCR, lists solely in-frame clones and lacks some. The table has roughly 56,000 clones, 86% seen once. Sequencing was performed on CD4+ or CD8+ T cells sorted from blood, taken in a trial of the OX40 agonist ivuxolimab. These receptors originate from an adult with an advanced solid tumor such as melanoma, head and neck, liver or kidney cancer.

This clone was counted between two and nine times. The V and J genes are TRBV6-1 and TRBJ1-4; D remains unclear. This CDR3 region has 12 residues. Germline V gene lookup returns CDR1 MNHNS and CDR2 SASEGT. Between the trimmed V and J ends, which lost 1 base and 12 bases, there was a span of 9 bases. In DNA form, the CDR3 reads TGTGCCAGCAGTGAAGAGGGAATGGAACTGTTTTTT. This translates into CASSEEGMELFF.

The chain combines TRBV19 with TRBJ2-7; the D is unclear. This CDR3 comprises 12 residues. The V gene's germline CDR1 is LNHDA and CDR2 SQIVND (reference sequence). V was cut by 6 bases and J by 4 bases, with 10 bases left in between. The CDR3 bases are TGTGCCAGTAGCAACGGATTGTACGAGCAGTACTTC. Protein product: CASSNGLYEQYF. Full variable domain (rest looked up from reference TRBV19 and TRBJ2-7): DGGITQSPKYLFRKEGQNVTLSCEQNLNHDAMYWYRQDPGQGLRLIYYSQIVNDFQKGDIAEGYSVSREKKESFPLTVTSAQKNPTAFYLCASSNGLYEQYFGPGTRLTVT.

This clone showed up just once. This chain links TRBV11-2 with TRBJ2-1; D is ambiguous. Germline V gene sequence: CDR1 SGHAT, CDR2 FQNNGV. The CDR3 loop spans 14 amino acids. Trimming shortened V by 1 base and J by 6 bases, and 10 bases separated the two germline ends. In DNA, the CDR3 is TGTGCCAGCAGCTTAGTATCCCCCATCAATGAGCAGTTCTTC. This sequence encodes CASSLVSPINEQFF. Full variable domain (rest looked up from reference TRBV11-2 and TRBJ2-1): EAGVAQSPRYKIIEKRQSVAFWCNPISGHATLYWYQQILGQGPKLLIQFQNNGVVDDSQLPKDRFSAERLKGVDSTLKIQPAKLEDSAVYLCASSLVSPINEQFFGPGTRLTVL.

The CDR3 loop reads CASSLQPVNSPLHF. DNA for the CDR3: TGTGCCAGCAGCTTGCAGCCAGTTAATTCACCCCTCCACTTT. The V and J genes are TRBV5-6 and TRBJ1-6; D remains ambiguous. V shed 1 base and J shed 6 bases, with 8 bases lying between them. Germline V gene data show CDR1 as SGHDT and CDR2 as YYEEEE. The CDR3 has 14 amino acids.

This chain connects TRBV5-6 to TRBJ1-6; TRBD1 might be the D (5 bases). This CDR3 comprises 13 residues. The V gene's germline CDR1 is SGHDT and CDR2 YYEEEE. Trimming removed 5 bases at V and 10 bases at J, with 13 bases between. CDR3 in amino acids: CASRGDGLSPLHF. CDR3 nucleotides: TGTGCCAGCAGGGGGGACGGACTCTCACCCCTCCACTTT.

This sequence joins TRBV5-8 and TRBJ1-5; 8 nucleotides line up with TRBD1. The ends lost 4 bases at V and 3 bases at J; junction bases unmatched: 18. Germline-derived CDR1 and CDR2 are SGHTS and YDEGEE. There are 19 residues in the CDR3. The CDR3 protein is CASSLIPGTGVRNNQPQHF. The DNA for the CDR3 is TGTGCCAGCAGCCTTATTCCCGGGACAGGTGTAAGGAACAATCAGCCCCAGCATTTT.

The rearrangement links TRBV5-1 to TRBJ2-1; D gene uncertain. The CDR3 is 13 residues long. The germline CDR1 and CDR2 sequences are SGHRS and YFSETQ. V was pared by 0 bases and J by 4 bases, with 5 bases between. The chain's CDR3 is CASSLGAYNEQFF. The CDR3 nucleotides are TGCGCCAGCAGCTTGGGAGCGTACAATGAGCAGTTCTTC.

In its sample, this clone was seen a few times. The chain joins TRBV5-4 to TRBJ2-1; 10 bases fit TRBD1. This CDR3 has 14 residues. Germline assignment: CDR1 SGHNT and CDR2 YYREEE (reference sequence). The trim removed 5 bases at V and 6 bases at J, leaving 5 bases unmatched. The CDR3 here is CASRGDRGANEQFF. CDR3 DNA sequence: TGTGCCAGCAGGGGGGACAGGGGCGCCAATGAGCAGTTCTTC. The variable domain in full, with the rest retrieved from reference TRBV5-4 and TRBJ2-1, is ETGVTQSPTHLIKTRGQQVTLRCSSQSGHNTVSWYQQALGQGPQFIFQYYREEENGRGNFPPRFSGLQFPNYSSELNVNALELDDSALYLCASRGDRGANEQFFGPGTRLTVL.

The chain links TRBV7-9 to TRBJ2-1; 9 nucleotides match TRBD2. Germline CDR1 reads SEHNR; CDR2 reads FQNEAQ (reference sequence). This CDR3 spans 16 amino acids. V gave up 1 base and J gave up 4 bases; unmatched junction bases: 5. CDR3 protein: CASSLGSSGDYNEQFF. The CDR3 coding sequence is TGTGCCAGCAGCTTAGGGTCTAGCGGGGATTACAATGAGCAGTTCTTC. Together with reference TRBV7-9 and TRBJ2-1, the CDR3 gives the full variable domain: DTGVSQNPRHKITKRGQNVTFRCDPISEHNRLYWYRQTLGQGPEFLTYFQNEAQLEKSRLLSDRFSAERPKGSFSTLEIQRTEQGDSAMYLCASSLGSSGDYNEQFFGPGTRLTVL.

The J gene is TRBJ1-3, the V gene TRBV7-9; D gene ambiguous. The ends were cut back, 1 base at V and 2 bases at J, with 6 bases in the middle. This CDR3 comprises 14 residues. Germline CDR1 SEHNR, CDR2 FQNEAQ (reference sequence). The CDR3 reads CASSLVSAGNTIYF. The CDR3 nucleotides are TGTGCCAGCAGCTTAGTTTCGGCTGGAAACACCATATATTTT. Full variable domain (outside the CDR3, taken from reference TRBV7-9 and TRBJ1-3): DTGVSQNPRHKITKRGQNVTFRCDPISEHNRLYWYRQTLGQGPEFLTYFQNEAQLEKSRLLSDRFSAERPKGSFSTLEIQRTEQGDSAMYLCASSLVSAGNTIYFGEGSWLTVV.

This clone has a single count. The J gene is TRBJ2-4, the V gene TRBV7-2, with 7 bases identical to TRBD1. V trimming: 5 bases; J trimming: 10 bases; junction bases outside the gene matches: 5. CDR3 length equals 12 residues. Germline V gene sequence: CDR1 SGHTA, CDR2 FQGNSA. CDR3 coding DNA: TGTGCCAGCAGCCGGGACAGAGGGATTCAGTACTTC. Protein sequence: CASSRDRGIQYF.

V gene TRBV18 combines with J gene TRBJ2-5; D remains ambiguous. The V gene's germline CDR1 is KGHSH and CDR2 LQKENI. This CDR3 has 13 amino acids. The V end was cut by 2 bases, the J end by 2 bases, with 6 bases between. Written as DNA, the CDR3 is TGTGCCAGCTCACCAGACGGGCAAGAGACCCAGTACTTC. Translation: CASSPDGQETQYF.

This clone was seen a single time. Sequence at one end of the junction differs from germline and may be a read error. The chain combines TRBV7-7 with TRBJ1-2, with D unresolved. Germline CDR1 reads SSHAT; CDR2 reads FNYEAQ (reference sequence). This CDR3 is 10 amino acids long. CDR3 region: CASSFQGYTF. Here the CDR3 DNA reads TGTGCTAGCAGCTTCCAGGGCTACACCTTC.

V and J are TRBV5-6 and TRBJ2-7; 8 bases line up with TRBD2. This CDR3 has 13 amino acids. Germline loops: CDR1 SGHDT, CDR2 YYEEEE. After removal of 4 bases from V and 6 bases from J, the junction contained 6 bases not matched to a gene. CDR3 in amino acids: CASSTGTRPEQYF. CDR3 nucleotides: TGTGCCAGCAGCACCGGGACTAGGCCCGAGCAGTACTTC. Full variable domain (missing parts from reference TRBV5-6 and TRBJ2-7): DAGVTQSPTHLIKTRGQQVTLRCSPKSGHDTVSWYQQALGQGPQFIFQYYEEEERQRGNFPDRFSGHQFPNYSSELNVNALLLGDSALYLCASSTGTRPEQYFGPGTRLTVT.

A note on this clone: An end of the junction differs from the germline gene, which may be a read error. Within the sample, other DNA sequences also encode this same CDR3. The chain employs TRBV7-2 and TRBJ2-4; 7 nucleotides line up with TRBD1. Germline lookup yields CDR1 SGHTA and CDR2 FQGNSA. This CDR3 is 16 amino acids long. The CDR3 nucleotides read TGCGCCAGCAGGAAACAATTACAGGGGGCCAAAAACATTCAGTACTTC. It yields the protein CASRKQLQGAKNIQYF.

CDR3 amino acids: CASSKRQGTQETQYF. The CDR3 bases are TGTGCCAGCAGCAAACGACAGGGAACCCAAGAGACCCAGTACTTC. This chain uses TRBV5-5 with TRBJ2-5, with 7 bases matching TRBD1. V lost 4 bases to trimming and J lost 1 base; unmatched junction nucleotides: 7. From germline, CDR1 is SGHKS and CDR2 YYEKEE (reference sequence). The CDR3 runs 15 residues.

This clone was recorded once. The V gene is TRBV15, the J gene TRBJ1-2; possibly TRBD1 for D (5 bases). Per germline, CDR1 LNHNV and CDR2 YYDKDF (reference sequence). CDR3 length: 16 residues. Trimming cost V 1 base and J 4 bases, with 16 bases left between them. The CDR3 DNA sequence: TGTGCCACCAGCAGAGCCCAGGGTAGGGAGGGCTATGGCTACACCTTC. Protein sequence: CATSRAQGREGYGYTF.

This chain uses TRBV19 with TRBJ1-2; 7 positions match TRBD1. Germline V CDR1 and CDR2: LNHDA, SQIVND (reference sequence). The CDR3 totals 15 residues. V was pared by 7 bases and J by 8 bases, with 16 bases of the junction left unmatched. The CDR3 sequence: CASTPVGTEKRGYTF. CDR3 bases: TGTGCCAGTACTCCTGTGGGGACAGAGAAAAGAGGCTACACCTTC.

J is TRBJ2-1 and V is TRBV18; D is ambiguous. In germline, CDR1 is KGHSH, CDR2 LQKENI. Trimming took 3 bases from V and 2 from J, leaving 8 bases between them. The CDR3 totals 14 residues. The CDR3 loop reads CASSPSTTYNEQFF. The CDR3 DNA reads as TGTGCCAGCTCACCTTCGACAACCTACAATGAGCAGTTCTTC. Full variable domain (outside the CDR3, taken from reference TRBV18 and TRBJ2-1): NAGVMQNPRHLVRRRGQEARLRCSPMKGHSHVYWYRQLPEEGLKFMVYLQKENIIDESGMPKERFSAEFPKEGPSILRIQQVVRGDSAAYFCASSPSTTYNEQFFGPGTRLTVL.

V is TRBV6-1 and J is TRBJ2-1, with a tentative D call TRBD2 (6 bases). CDR3 length equals 14 residues. V lost 8 bases, J lost 10 bases, and 21 bases lay in between. CDR1 and CDR2 (germline): MNHNS, SASEGT. The DNA for the CDR3 is TGTGCCAGCGTGAGGGAACCGATCGGAGGGGAGCAGTTCTTC. It is translated as CASVREPIGGEQFF.

This clone was found once. The chain employs TRBV28 and TRBJ1-6; 11 nucleotides align to TRBD1. V lost 3 bases and J lost 7; bases outside the gene matches: 5. The germline gives CDR1 MDHEN, CDR2 SYDVKM. The CDR3 has 16 residues. The CDR3: CASSFPRTGGNSPLHF. CDR3 nucleotides: TGTGCCAGCAGTTTCCCTCGGACAGGGGGCAATTCACCCCTCCACTTT. Full variable domain (rest looked up from reference TRBV28 and TRBJ1-6): DVKVTQSSRYLVKRTGEKVFLECVQDMDHENMFWYRQDPGLGLRLIYFSYDVKMKEKGDIPEGYSVSREKKERFSLILESASTNQTSMYLCASSFPRTGGNSPLHFGNGTRLTVT.

This clone was observed once. The J gene is TRBJ2-5, the V gene TRBV16; no clear D. This CDR3 is 11 amino acids long. V was pared by 2 bases and J by 2 bases, with 0 bases between. The germline V gene has CDR1 KGHSY and CDR2 FQNENV. CDR3 loop: CASSQQETQYF. The CDR3 region has the DNA TGTGCCAGCAGCCAACAAGAGACCCAGTACTTC.

The V call is TRBV6-6, the J call TRBJ2-2; possibly TRBD1 for D (6 bases). The V end lost 2 bases, the J end lost 9 bases, and 16 bases lay between the germline ends. The CDR3 totals 15 residues. CDR1 and CDR2 from the germline V gene are MNHNY and SVGAGI (reference sequence). The CDR3 protein is CASSYPYQTGRELFF. In DNA form, the CDR3 reads TGTGCCAGCAGTTACCCATACCAAACAGGGAGGGAGCTGTTTTTT.

This clone was picked up a small number of times. The chain combines TRBV16 with TRBJ2-1; no clear D. Per germline, CDR1 KGHSY and CDR2 FQNENV. The V end was cut by 8 bases, the J end by 4 bases, with 6 bases between. CDR3 length: 11 residues. The CDR3 sequence: CASGVYNEQFF. CDR3 DNA sequence: TGTGCCAGCGGGGTATACAATGAGCAGTTCTTC.

The chain carries TRBV6-4 and TRBJ1-6; D is possibly TRBD1 (5 bases). V lost 3 bases and J 10 bases, leaving 13 bases between the germline ends. Germline CDR1 and CDR2: MRHNA and SNTAGT. The CDR3 has 14 amino acids. The CDR3 DNA follows: TGTGCCAGCAGTGAGTCAGGGCTCGGCTCACCCCTCCACTTT. Its translation is CASSESGLGSPLHF.